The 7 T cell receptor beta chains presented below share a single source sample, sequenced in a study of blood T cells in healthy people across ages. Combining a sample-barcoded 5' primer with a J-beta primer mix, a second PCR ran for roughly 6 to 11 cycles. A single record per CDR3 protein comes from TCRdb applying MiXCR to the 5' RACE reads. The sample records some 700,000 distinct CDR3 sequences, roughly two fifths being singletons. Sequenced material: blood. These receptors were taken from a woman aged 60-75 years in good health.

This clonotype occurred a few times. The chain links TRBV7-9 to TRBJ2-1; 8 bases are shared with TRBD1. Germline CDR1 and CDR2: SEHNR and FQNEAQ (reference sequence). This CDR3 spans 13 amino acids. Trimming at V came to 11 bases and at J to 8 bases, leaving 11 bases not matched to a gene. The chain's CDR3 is CAVRGQGAYEQFF. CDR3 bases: TGTGCCGTCCGGGGGCAGGGGGCTTATGAGCAGTTCTTC.

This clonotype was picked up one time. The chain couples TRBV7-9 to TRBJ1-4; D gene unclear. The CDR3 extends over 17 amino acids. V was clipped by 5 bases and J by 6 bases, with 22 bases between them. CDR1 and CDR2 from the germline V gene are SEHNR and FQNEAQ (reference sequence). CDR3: CASSLGPFWYRDEKLFF. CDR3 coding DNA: TGTGCCAGCAGCCTGGGCCCCTTTTGGTACCGGGATGAAAAACTGTTTTTT.

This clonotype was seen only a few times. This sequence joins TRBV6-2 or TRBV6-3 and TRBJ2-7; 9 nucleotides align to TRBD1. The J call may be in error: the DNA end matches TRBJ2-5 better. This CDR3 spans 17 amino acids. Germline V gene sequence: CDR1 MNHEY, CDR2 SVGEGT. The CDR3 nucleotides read TGTGCCAGCAGTTCGTTCTTCGGGACAGGGTTGCGGGAGACCCAGTACTTC. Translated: CASSSFFGTGLRETQYF.

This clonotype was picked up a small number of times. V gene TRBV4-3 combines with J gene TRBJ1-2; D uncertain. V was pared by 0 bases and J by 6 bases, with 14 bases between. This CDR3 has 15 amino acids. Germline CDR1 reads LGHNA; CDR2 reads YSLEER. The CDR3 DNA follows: TGCGCCAGCAGCCAAGACCCACAGACGTACCATGGCTACACCTTC. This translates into CASSQDPQTYHGYTF.

CDR3 region: CSAPQGSEQYF. CDR3 sequence (DNA): TGCAGCGCGCCACAGGGCAGCGAGCAGTACTTC. The V and J genes are TRBV29-1 and TRBJ2-7; weak D call: TRBD1 (6 bases). Germline V gene data show CDR1 as SQVTM and CDR2 as ANQGSEA. Trimming took off 7 bases at V and 6 bases at J, with 13 bases between the two ends. This CDR3 is 11 amino acids long.

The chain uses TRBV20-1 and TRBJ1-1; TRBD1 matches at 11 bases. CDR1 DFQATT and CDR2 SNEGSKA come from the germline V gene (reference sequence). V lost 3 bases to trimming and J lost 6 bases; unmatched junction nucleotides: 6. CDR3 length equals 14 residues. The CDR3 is CSARRTGGVSEAFF. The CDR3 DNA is TGCAGTGCTAGGAGGACAGGGGGCGTTTCTGAAGCTTTCTTT.

As DNA, the CDR3 is TGTGCCAGCAGCGTAGTGGGACAGACTAGCACAGATACGCAGTATTTT. Its translation: CASSVVGQTSTDTQYF. This sequence joins TRBV9 and TRBJ2-3; 7 nucleotides align to TRBD1. The CDR3 covers 16 residues. CDR1 is SGDLS, CDR2 YYNGEE, per germline. V lost 0 bases to trimming and J lost 0 bases; unmatched junction nucleotides: 4.